This TCR beta chain was observed in a study of control samples from healthy donors and cancer patients. V was shortened by 7 bases and J by 7 bases, with 17 bases between the two germline ends. This CDR3 has 14 residues. In germline, CDR1 is SNHLY, CDR2 FYNNEI. Clones were read by immunoSEQ multiplex PCR, and TCRdb kept only the in-frame ones, dropping some. The sample has more than 150,000 clones; over 85% are singletons. The chain employs TRBV2 and TRBJ2-1; D is ambiguous. The origin of this receptor is a man in his forties or fifties in good health. The sample was blood. The CDR3 region has the DNA TGTGCCAGCAACGATGGAAGGCGCCGGAATGAGCAGTTCTTC. This translates into CASNDGRRRNEQFF.